A selection of T cell receptor beta chains follows, all from one sample in a study of OX40 agonist ivuxolimab in advanced cancers. Measured with immunoSEQ multiplex PCR; TCRdb has only the in-frame clones, and not every one. The repertoire includes about 33,000 clones, around 85% of them detected once, and around a fifth sits in the top ten. The sequencing here drew on CD4+ or CD8+ T cells sorted from blood, taken in a trial of the OX40 agonist ivuxolimab. The receptor source for this set is an adult with an advanced solid tumor such as melanoma, head and neck, liver or kidney cancer. Both conserved end residues are part of each CDR3. The order of the fields is clone size, D gene, V gene, J gene, CDR3 DNA, CDR3 protein. The D gene is left open where the match is weak. Part of the rows lack a size; the others show once, few, many or a class for expanded clones.

few,TRBD1,TRBV6-5,TRBJ1-4,TGTGCCAGCAGTTACACGACAGGGTCGGTTGAAAAACTGTTTTTT,CASSYTTGSVEKLFF
.,TRBD2,TRBV5-1,TRBJ2-1,TGCGCCAGCAGCTTGGTTGGGCTAGCGGGAGGGGAGCAGTTCTTC,CASSLVGLAGGEQFF
few,TRBD1,TRBV6-6,TRBJ1-6,TGTGCCAGCAGTGACAGGGAGAATTCACCCCTCCACTTT,CASSDRENSPLHF
once,.,TRBV5-4,TRBJ2-6,TGTGCCAGCAGCTCAGAAGCAGTGTCTTACTCTGGGGCCAACGTCCTGACTTTC,CASSSEAVSYSGANVLTF
.,.,TRBV15,TRBJ2-7,TGTGCCACCAGCAGACCCGGGACCACCTACGAGCAGTACTTC,CATSRPGTTYEQYF
.,.,TRBV2,TRBJ2-1,TGTGCCATTTCACAAGGGACCTCCAATGAGCAGTTCTTC,CAISQGTSNEQFF
.,TRBD2,TRBV5-1,TRBJ2-7,TGCGCCAGCAGGCAGGGAGGGGAGCAGTACTTC,CASRQGGEQYF
once,TRBD1,TRBV9,TRBJ2-1,TGTGCCAGCAACCCGGGACAGGGGGGTTTGAATGAGCAGTTCTTC,CASNPGQGGLNEQFF
medium-sized,.,TRBV27,TRBJ2-2,TGTGCCAGCAGTCAGAACACCGGGGAGCTGTTTTTT,CASSQNTGELFF
.,.,TRBV28,TRBJ2-1,TGTGCCAGCAGTTTAAGACTCGTGCAGTTCTTC,CASSLRLVQFF
.,.,TRBV4-1,TRBJ1-4,TGCGCCAGCAGCCAACGGAGTAGAAGCGAAAAACTGTTTTTT,CASSQRSRSEKLFF
.,.,TRBV5-6,TRBJ1-2,TGTGCCAGCAACTTGATGGGCGGCTCGGAAGGCTACACCTTC,CASNLMGGSEGYTF
.,.,TRBV19,TRBJ2-1,TGTGCCAGTAGTACTTACTTCAGGGTATTCGAGCACAATGAGCAGTTCTTC,CASSTYFRVFEHNEQFF
.,TRBD1,TRBV13,TRBJ2-7,TGTGCCAGCAGCGGACGGACAGGGCAGGAAGAGCAGTACTTC,CASSGRTGQEEQYF
.,TRBD1,TRBV15,TRBJ2-4,TGTGCCACCAGCGGTACTCGGACAGGGCTAAACATTCAGTACTTC,CATSGTRTGLNIQYF
.,TRBD2,TRBV7-8,TRBJ2-1,TGTGCCAGCAGTATCAGACTAGCGGGGGGTCCTCCCTACAATGAGCAGTTCTTC,CASSIRLAGGPPYNEQFF
.,.,TRBV2,TRBJ2-7,TGTGCCAGCAGTGAAAGTTCAGGACGGGTAGCCTACGAGCAGTACTTC,CASSESSGRVAYEQYF
.,TRBD1,TRBV29-1,TRBJ1-1,TGCAGCGTTAGTATAGAGGACAGGGGGAACACTGAAGCTTTCTTT,CSVSIEDRGNTEAFF
.,.,TRBV10-2,TRBJ1-2,TGCGCCAGCAGTGAATTAAGGGGCTACACCTTC,CASSELRGYTF
.,TRBD2,TRBV19,TRBJ2-7,TGTGCCAGTAGTTATGGTAGCGGGAGAGCGGGGGTCGAGCAGTACTTC,CASSYGSGRAGVEQYF
.,.,TRBV5-5,TRBJ2-1,TGTGCCACAGCAACGTCTCCCTTCAATGAGCAGTTCTTC,CATATSPFNEQFF
few,TRBD1,TRBV6-4,TRBJ2-3,TGTGCCAGCAGTCGTCAACAGGGGTCGGGCACAGATACGCAGTATTTT,CASSRQQGSGTDTQYF
.,TRBD1,TRBV4-1,TRBJ1-5,TGCGCCAGCAGCCAACCTGACAGGGTTAGCAATCAGCCCCAGCATTTT,CASSQPDRVSNQPQHF
.,.,TRBV5-8,TRBJ1-5,TGTGCCAGCAGTTCTCAGGTGATTAGCAATCAGCCCCAGCATTTT,CASSSQVISNQPQHF
.,TRBD2,TRBV5-5,TRBJ2-1,TGTGCCAGCAGCCATCCAGGGCTAGCGGCCTACAATGAGCAGTTCTTC,CASSHPGLAAYNEQFF
.,TRBD1,TRBV5-1,TRBJ1-6,TGCGCCAGCAGCGATGGGACAGGGGGCTTATCACCCCTCCACTTT,CASSDGTGGLSPLHF
.,.,TRBV28,TRBJ1-5,TGTGCCAGCACCCTAGGACTAGCCCAGCATTTT,CASTLGLAQHF